These T cell receptor beta chains were read from a single sample in a study of early T cells in non-severe SARS-CoV-2 infection. Each CDR3 protein is one row after TCRdb ran MiXCR on the 5' RACE reads. The table shows under 65,000 distinct CDR3 sequences, with about 13% occurring only once. The source was whole blood, collected at baseline. These receptors came from an adult who was a healthcare worker with PCR-confirmed SARS-CoV-2 infection or an uninfected control (not recorded which). Each CDR3 is given with its conserved first and last residue. D genes are given only for firm matches. Not every row has a clone size; where given, it reads once, few, many or a size class.

clone size	D gene	V gene	J gene	CDR3 protein	CDR3 DNA
.	TRBD1	TRBV10-2	TRBJ2-2	CAIEDRVNTGELFF	TGCGCCATCGAGGACAGGGTGAACACCGGGGAGCTGTTTTTT
.	TRBD2	TRBV4-2	TRBJ2-7	CASSQEGTSGSHEQYF	TGTGCCAGCAGCCAAGAGGGGACTAGCGGGAGTCACGAGCAGTACTTC
.	.	TRBV3-1	TRBJ1-5	CASSQRGSVQPQHF	TGTGCCAGCAGCCAAAGGGGATCGGTTCAGCCCCAGCATTTT
many	.	TRBV11-2	TRBJ2-7	CASSLVPAFSYEQYF	TGTGCCAGCAGCTTAGTTCCAGCCTTCTCCTACGAGCAGTACTTC
many	.	TRBV24-1	TRBJ2-5	CATSVPGRGETQYF	TGTGCCACCAGTGTCCCAGGACGAGGGGAGACCCAGTACTTC
.	TRBD2	TRBV2	TRBJ2-1	CASSEIPSRSGGGNEQFF	TGTGCCAGCAGTGAAATCCCTAGTAGAAGCGGGGGAGGGAATGAGCAGTTCTTC
many	TRBD1	TRBV6-4	TRBJ2-3	CASSATGGTDTQYF	TGTGCCAGCAGTGCGACAGGGGGCACAGATACGCAGTATTTT
.	.	TRBV6-5	TRBJ2-2	CASSYPGGRNTGELFF	TGTGCCAGCAGTTACCCGGGGGGCCGGAACACCGGGGAGCTGTTTTTT
few	TRBD2	TRBV7-3	TRBJ2-2	CASSLTSGRRDTGELFF	TGTGCCAGCAGCTTAACGAGCGGGAGAAGGGACACCGGGGAGCTGTTTTTT
few	.	TRBV6-6	TRBJ2-2	CASSTLGGDTGELFF	TGTGCCAGCAGTACCCTAGGGGGAGACACCGGGGAGCTGTTTTTT
.	.	TRBV29-1	TRBJ2-1	CSVPTASSYNEQFF	TGCAGCGTGCCCACAGCGAGCTCCTACAATGAGCAGTTCTTC
.	.	TRBV20-1	TRBJ1-1	CSARDSQAGTEAFF	TGCAGTGCTAGAGATTCGCAGGCGGGCACTGAAGCTTTCTTT
.	.	TRBV4-3	TRBJ2-2	CASSQTGTSGELFF	TGCGCCAGCAGCCAAACCGGGACATCCGGGGAGCTGTTTTTT
few	TRBD2	TRBV7-9	TRBJ2-7	CASSGGRTSGDYEQYF	TGTGCCAGCAGCGGCGGGAGGACTAGCGGAGACTACGAGCAGTACTTC
few	TRBD2	TRBV5-1	TRBJ2-7	CASTPGGAREQYF	TGCGCCAGCACCCCCGGGGGGGCTCGCGAGCAGTACTTC
many	TRBD1	TRBV5-1	TRBJ2-2	CASSTGQGNTGELFF	TGCGCCAGCAGTACGGGACAGGGGAACACCGGGGAGCTGTTTTTT
.	TRBD1	TRBV29-1	TRBJ1-2	CSALRTGTSNGYTF	TGCAGCGCCCTTCGGACAGGGACCTCCAATGGCTACACCTTC
many	.	TRBV20-1	TRBJ1-1	CSAGGVTLNTEAFF	TGCAGTGCTGGGGGTGTGACCTTGAACACTGAAGCTTTCTTT
many	.	TRBV7-6	TRBJ2-3	CASSLGSSTDTQYF	TGTGCCAGCAGCTTAGGGTCTAGCACAGATACGCAGTATTTT
.	.	TRBV29-1	TRBJ1-5	CSVKWSNQPQHF	TGCAGCGTTAAATGGAGCAATCAGCCCCAGCATTTT
.	.	TRBV28	TRBJ1-4	CASSESRGEGEKLFF	TGTGCCAGCAGCGAAAGTAGAGGGGAGGGGGAAAAACTGTTTTTT
few	TRBD1	TRBV20-1	TRBJ1-1	CSAQTGGNTEAFF	TGCAGTGCCCAGACAGGGGGGAACACTGAAGCTTTCTTT
many	.	TRBV12-3/TRBV12-4	TRBJ1-1	CASSFRVTEAFF	TGTGCCAGCAGTTTTAGGGTCACTGAAGCTTTCTTT
.	TRBD1	TRBV28	TRBJ1-3	CASSFQTGSSGNTIYF	TGTGCCAGCAGTTTTCAGACAGGGAGCTCTGGAAACACCATATATTTT
few	.	TRBV11-3	TRBJ2-3	CASSSKTDTQYF	TGTGCCAGCAGTTCCAAAACAGATACGCAGTATTTT
many	.	TRBV20-1	TRBJ2-7	CSARRDVSYEQYF	TGCAGTGCTCGCCGGGACGTATCCTACGAGCAGTACTTC
few	.	TRBV9	TRBJ2-5	CASSVTPLFQQETQYF	TGTGCCAGCAGCGTAACCCCCCTTTTTCAACAAGAGACCCAGTACTTC
few	.	TRBV9	TRBJ2-7	CASSASGTPTYEQYF	TGTGCCAGCAGCGCAAGCGGGACACCCACCTACGAGCAGTACTTC
few	.	TRBV2	TRBJ2-7	CASSFEGTFSREQYF	TGTGCCAGCAGTTTCGAAGGGACTTTTTCAAGGGAGCAGTACTTC
.	.	TRBV7-9	TRBJ1-2	CASSLVGQVHGYTF	TGTGCCAGCAGCTTAGTGGGGCAGGTCCATGGCTACACCTTC
.	TRBD2	TRBV5-1	TRBJ2-2	CASSKGTSGNTGELFF	TGCGCCAGCAGCAAGGGGACTAGCGGGAACACCGGGGAGCTGTTTTTT
.	.	TRBV7-2	TRBJ2-1	CASSLAIRQTQFF	TGTGCCAGCAGCTTAGCGATAAGACAGACACAGTTCTTC
many	TRBD1	TRBV19	TRBJ1-6	CASSSFLLDRGYNSPLHF	TGTGCCAGTAGTAGCTTCCTACTCGACAGGGGCTATAATTCACCCCTCCACTTT
.	.	TRBV7-2	TRBJ2-1	CASSLQGGMINEQFF	TGTGCCAGCAGCCTACAGGGAGGAATGATTAATGAGCAGTTCTTC
.	.	TRBV7-9	TRBJ2-7	CASSTPGQSSYEQYF	TGTGCCAGCAGCACTCCGGGACAAAGCTCCTACGAGCAGTACTTC
.	.	TRBV28	TRBJ1-2	CASSLSGLYGYTF	TGTGCCAGCAGTTTATCTGGCCTCTATGGCTACACCTTC
medium-sized	.	TRBV19	TRBJ2-3	CATLPPGSTDTQYF	TGTGCCACCCTACCCCCGGGGAGCACAGATACGCAGTATTTT
once	.	TRBV20-1	TRBJ2-1	CSALRELYNEQFF	TGCAGTGCTCTCCGGGAATTGTACAATGAGCAGTTCTTC
.	.	TRBV9	TRBJ1-2	CASSPDSQIPYGYTF	TGTGCCAGCAGCCCTGACAGTCAGATACCTTATGGCTACACCTTC
.	TRBD2	TRBV7-9	TRBJ2-7	CASSSIAGGQRQYF	TGTGCCAGCAGCTCCATAGCGGGAGGGCAAAGGCAGTACTTC
.	.	TRBV24-1	TRBJ1-1	CATRSPGKNTEAFF	TGTGCCACCAGATCCCCAGGGAAGAACACTGAAGCTTTCTTT
.	TRBD1	TRBV20-1	TRBJ1-6	CSAYGQGANSPLHF	TGCAGTGCATACGGACAGGGGGCAAATTCACCCCTCCACTTT
.	.	TRBV7-6	TRBJ2-6	CASSSATTSGANVLTF	TGTGCCAGCAGCTCCGCAACCACCTCTGGGGCCAACGTCCTGACTTTC
once	.	TRBV7-3	TRBJ2-2	CASSPRGTLNTGELFF	TGTGCCAGCAGCCCCCGGGGCACACTCAACACCGGGGAGCTGTTTTTT
few	TRBD1	TRBV6-2/TRBV6-3	TRBJ1-2	CASRPTRTGGDYGYTF	TGTGCCAGCAGACCTACGCGGACAGGGGGCGACTATGGCTACACCTTC
many	.	TRBV7-2	TRBJ2-7	CASSLGGYESEQYF	TGTGCCAGCAGCTTAGGGGGATATGAGTCCGAGCAGTACTTC
few	.	TRBV5-1	TRBJ1-1	CASSLGFQTNTEAFF	TGCGCCAGCAGCTTGGGCTTTCAGACGAACACTGAAGCTTTCTTT
.	.	TRBV12-3/TRBV12-4	TRBJ2-5	CASSPLGAGEETQYF	TGTGCCAGCAGTCCCCTTGGGGCAGGAGAAGAGACCCAGTACTTC
.	TRBD1	TRBV28	TRBJ1-2	CASSLTGGYGYTF	TGTGCCAGCAGTTTAACAGGGGGCTATGGCTACACCTTC
few	TRBD2	TRBV5-1	TRBJ2-3	CASSSLGGGDTQYF	TGCGCCAGCAGCTCACTGGGCGGGGGAGATACGCAGTATTTT
many	TRBD1	TRBV28	TRBJ1-1	CASSFRGGRTEAFF	TGTGCCAGCAGTTTCAGGGGGGGTCGGACTGAAGCTTTCTTT
.	.	TRBV27	TRBJ1-3	CASSSLTGFGNTIYF	TGTGCCAGCAGTTCACTCACAGGGTTCGGAAACACCATATATTTT
.	.	TRBV9	TRBJ2-6	CASSVSLDSPGANVLTF	TGTGCCAGCAGCGTTTCCCTGGACAGCCCTGGGGCCAACGTCCTGACTTTC
.	TRBD1	TRBV5-6	TRBJ2-2	CASSFVWTGGEGTGELFF	TGTGCCAGCAGCTTTGTTTGGACAGGGGGCGAGGGTACCGGGGAGCTGTTTTTT
.	.	TRBV13	TRBJ1-1	CASSLQGRGAFF	TGTGCCAGCAGCTTACAGGGCAGGGGAGCTTTCTTT
.	.	TRBV12-3/TRBV12-4	TRBJ1-1	CASSLGLVTEAFF	TGTGCCAGCAGTTTGGGACTGGTGACTGAAGCTTTCTTT
few	TRBD2	TRBV9	TRBJ2-1	CASSVGGLVDVNEQFF	TGTGCCAGCAGCGTAGGAGGACTAGTCGATGTCAATGAGCAGTTCTTC
many	TRBD1	TRBV4-1	TRBJ1-2	CASSSRQGANTF	TGCGCCAGCAGCTCTAGACAGGGGGCTAACACCTTC
.	.	TRBV18	TRBJ1-1	CASSPRQEGNETFF	TGTGCCAGCTCACCGCGACAGGAAGGGAATGAAACTTTCTTT